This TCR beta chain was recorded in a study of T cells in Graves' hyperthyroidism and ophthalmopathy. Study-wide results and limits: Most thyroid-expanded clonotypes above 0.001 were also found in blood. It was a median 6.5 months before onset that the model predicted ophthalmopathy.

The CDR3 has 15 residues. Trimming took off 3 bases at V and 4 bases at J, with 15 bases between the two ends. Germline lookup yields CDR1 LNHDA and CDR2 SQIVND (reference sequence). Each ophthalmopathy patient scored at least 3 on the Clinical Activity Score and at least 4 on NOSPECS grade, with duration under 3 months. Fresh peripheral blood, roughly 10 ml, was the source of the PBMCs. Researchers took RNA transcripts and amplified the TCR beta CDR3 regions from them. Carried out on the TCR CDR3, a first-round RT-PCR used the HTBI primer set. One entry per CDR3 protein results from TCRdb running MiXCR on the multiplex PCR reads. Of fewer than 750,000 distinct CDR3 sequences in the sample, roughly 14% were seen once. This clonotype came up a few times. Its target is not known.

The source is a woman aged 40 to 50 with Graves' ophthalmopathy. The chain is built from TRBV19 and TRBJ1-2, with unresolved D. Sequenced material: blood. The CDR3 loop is CASSIQVVDLYGYTF. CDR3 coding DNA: TGTGCCAGTAGTATTCAGGTAGTCGACCTCTATGGCTACACCTTC.